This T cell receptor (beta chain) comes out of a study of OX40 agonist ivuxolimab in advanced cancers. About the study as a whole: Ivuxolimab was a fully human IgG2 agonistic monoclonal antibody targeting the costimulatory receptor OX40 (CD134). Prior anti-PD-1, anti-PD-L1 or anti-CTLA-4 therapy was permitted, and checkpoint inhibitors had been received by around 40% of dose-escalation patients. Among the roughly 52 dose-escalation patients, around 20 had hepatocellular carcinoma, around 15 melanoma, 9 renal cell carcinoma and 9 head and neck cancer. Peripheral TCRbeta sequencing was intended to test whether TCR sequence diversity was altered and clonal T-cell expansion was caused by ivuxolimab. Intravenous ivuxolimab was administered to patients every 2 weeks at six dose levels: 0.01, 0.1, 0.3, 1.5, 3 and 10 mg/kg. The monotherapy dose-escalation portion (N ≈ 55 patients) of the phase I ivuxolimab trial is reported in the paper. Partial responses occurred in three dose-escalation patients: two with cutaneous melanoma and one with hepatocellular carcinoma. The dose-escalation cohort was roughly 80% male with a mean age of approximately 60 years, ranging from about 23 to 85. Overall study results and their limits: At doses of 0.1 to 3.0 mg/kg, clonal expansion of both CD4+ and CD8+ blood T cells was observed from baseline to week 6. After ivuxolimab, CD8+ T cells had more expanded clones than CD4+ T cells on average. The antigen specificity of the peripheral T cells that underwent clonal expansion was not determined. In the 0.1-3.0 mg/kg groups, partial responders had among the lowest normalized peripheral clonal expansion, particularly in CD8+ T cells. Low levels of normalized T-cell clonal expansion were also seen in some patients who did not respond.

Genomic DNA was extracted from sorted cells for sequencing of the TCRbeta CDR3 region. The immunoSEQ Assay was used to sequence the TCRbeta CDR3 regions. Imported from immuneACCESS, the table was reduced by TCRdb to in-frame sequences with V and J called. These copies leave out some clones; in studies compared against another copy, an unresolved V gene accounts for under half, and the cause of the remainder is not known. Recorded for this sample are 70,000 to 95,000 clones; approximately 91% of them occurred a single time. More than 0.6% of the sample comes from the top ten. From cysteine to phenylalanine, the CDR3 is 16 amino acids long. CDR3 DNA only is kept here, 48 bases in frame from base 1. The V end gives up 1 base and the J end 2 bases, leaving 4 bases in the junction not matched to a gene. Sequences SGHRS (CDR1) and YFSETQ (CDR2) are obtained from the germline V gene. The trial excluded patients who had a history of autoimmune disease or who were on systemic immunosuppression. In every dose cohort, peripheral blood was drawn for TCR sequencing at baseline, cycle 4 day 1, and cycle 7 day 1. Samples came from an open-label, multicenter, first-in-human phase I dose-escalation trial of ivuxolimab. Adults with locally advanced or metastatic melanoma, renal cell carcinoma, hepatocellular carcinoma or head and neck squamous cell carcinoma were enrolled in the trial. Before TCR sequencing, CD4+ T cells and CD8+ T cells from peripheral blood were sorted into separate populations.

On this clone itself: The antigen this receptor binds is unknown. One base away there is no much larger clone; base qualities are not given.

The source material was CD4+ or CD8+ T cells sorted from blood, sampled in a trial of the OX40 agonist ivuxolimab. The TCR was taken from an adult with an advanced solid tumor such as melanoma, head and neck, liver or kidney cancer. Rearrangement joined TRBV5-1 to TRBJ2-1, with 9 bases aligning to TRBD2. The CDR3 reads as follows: CASSLLPSGAYNEQFF. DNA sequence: TGCGCCAGCAGCTTGCTCCCTAGCGGGGCCTACAATGAGCAGTTCTTC.